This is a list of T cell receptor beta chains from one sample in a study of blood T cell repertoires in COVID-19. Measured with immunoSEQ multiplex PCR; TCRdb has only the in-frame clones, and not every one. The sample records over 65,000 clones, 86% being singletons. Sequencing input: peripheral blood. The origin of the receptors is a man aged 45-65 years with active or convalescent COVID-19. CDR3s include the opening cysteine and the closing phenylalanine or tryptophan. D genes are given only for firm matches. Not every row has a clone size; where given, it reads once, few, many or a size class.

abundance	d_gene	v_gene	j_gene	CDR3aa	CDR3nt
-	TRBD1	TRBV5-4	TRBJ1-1	CASSQGGAGVNEAFF	TGTGCCAGCAGCCAAGGGGGCGCTGGGGTTAATGAAGCTTTCTTT
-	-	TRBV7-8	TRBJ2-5	CASSRLQDYQETQYF	TGTGCCAGCAGTCGCCTCCAGGACTACCAAGAGACCCAGTACTTC
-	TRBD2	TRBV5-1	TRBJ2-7	CASSSTSGQGEQYF	TGCGCCAGCAGCTCGACTAGCGGGCAGGGCGAGCAGTACTTC
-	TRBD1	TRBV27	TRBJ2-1	CASRLGTGGWDEQFF	TGTGCCAGCAGGCTCGGGACAGGGGGCTGGGATGAGCAGTTCTTC
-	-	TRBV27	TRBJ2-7	CASSLQASYEQYF	TGTGCCAGCAGTTTACAGGCCTCCTACGAGCAGTACTTC
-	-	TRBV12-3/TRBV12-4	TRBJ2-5	CASSFGLQETQYF	TGTGCCAGCAGTTTTGGTCTACAAGAGACCCAGTACTTC
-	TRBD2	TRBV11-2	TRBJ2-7	CASRSGLAGVNEQYF	TGTGCCAGCAGATCGGGACTAGCGGGGGTAAACGAGCAGTACTTC
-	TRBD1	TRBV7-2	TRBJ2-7	CASSGRTGERNEQYF	TGTGCCAGCAGCGGAAGGACAGGGGAGAGAAACGAGCAGTACTTC
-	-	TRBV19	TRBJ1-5	CASSTRTDNQPQHF	TGTGCCAGTAGTACCCGGACAGATAATCAGCCCCAGCATTTT
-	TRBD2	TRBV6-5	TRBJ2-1	CASRRTSGAFPEQFF	TGTGCCAGCAGAAGGACTAGCGGGGCTTTCCCTGAGCAGTTCTTC
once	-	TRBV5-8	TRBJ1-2	CASSFETGELTGGYTF	TGTGCCAGCAGCTTTGAGACAGGCGAATTGACGGGTGGCTACACCTTC
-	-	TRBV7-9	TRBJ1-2	CASSQQAGIANYGYTF	TGTGCCAGCAGCCAGCAGGCGGGTATAGCTAACTATGGCTACACCTTC
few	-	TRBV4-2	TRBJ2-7	CASSQEIAYEQYF	TGTGCCAGCAGCCAAGAAATAGCCTACGAGCAGTACTTC
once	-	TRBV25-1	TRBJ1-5	CASSESVGAKPQHF	TGTGCCAGCAGTGAATCCGTGGGGGCAAAGCCCCAGCATTTT
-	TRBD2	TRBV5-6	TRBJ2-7	CASTLRSGGVPYEQYF	TGTGCCAGCACCCTAAGAAGCGGGGGGGTCCCCTACGAGCAGTACTTC
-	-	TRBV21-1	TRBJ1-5	CASSITRDRSNQPQHF	TGTGCCAGCAGCATTACCCGGGACAGGAGCAATCAGCCCCAGCATTTT
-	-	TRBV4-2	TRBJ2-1	CASSQDFGIAPFNEQFF	TGTGCCAGCAGCCAAGATTTTGGGATAGCGCCTTTCAATGAGCAGTTCTTC
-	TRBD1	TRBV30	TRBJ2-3	CAWALIQDRGPARTQYF	TGTGCCTGGGCCCTAATTCAGGACAGGGGGCCGGCGAGGACGCAGTATTTT
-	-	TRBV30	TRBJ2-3	CAWSVGGGTDTQYF	TGTGCCTGGAGTGTTGGGGGCGGCACAGATACGCAGTATTTT
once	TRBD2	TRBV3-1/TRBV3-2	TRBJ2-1	CASSQRLAGVRDEQFF	TGTGCCAGCAGCCAGCGACTAGCGGGAGTTCGTGATGAGCAGTTCTTC
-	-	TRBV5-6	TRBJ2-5	CASSLGTRYQETQYF	TGTGCCAGCAGCTTGGGGACTCGGTACCAAGAGACCCAGTACTTC
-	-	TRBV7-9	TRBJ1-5	CASSLGGPSGQPQHF	TGTGCCAGCAGCTTGGGAGGACCCTCAGGCCAGCCCCAGCATTTT
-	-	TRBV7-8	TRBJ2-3	CASSLVQGGDTDTQYF	TGTGCCAGCAGCTTAGTACAGGGTGGAGACACAGATACGCAGTATTTT
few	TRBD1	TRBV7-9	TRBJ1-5	CASSPGQANQPQHF	TGTGCCAGCAGCCCGGGACAGGCCAATCAGCCCCAGCATTTT
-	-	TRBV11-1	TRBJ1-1	CASSLIGRGGTEAFF	TGTGCCAGCAGCCTAATAGGTCGGGGAGGCACTGAAGCTTTCTTT
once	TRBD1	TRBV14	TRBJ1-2	CASSRDRGRGYTF	TGTGCCAGCAGCCGAGACAGGGGCCGCGGCTACACCTTC
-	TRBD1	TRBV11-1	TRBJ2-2	CASRGYRGHTGELFF	TGTGCCAGCAGGGGCTACAGGGGGCACACCGGGGAGCTGTTTTTT
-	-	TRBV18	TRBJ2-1	CASSPPVYNEQFF	TGTGCCAGCTCACCCCCTGTTTACAATGAGCAGTTCTTC
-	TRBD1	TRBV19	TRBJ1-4	CASSIISGQGLNEKLFF	TGTGCCAGTAGTATAATCTCGGGACAGGGGCTTAATGAAAAACTGTTTTTT
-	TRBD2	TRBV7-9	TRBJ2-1	CASSHSGSAYNEQFF	TGTGCCAGCAGTCATAGCGGGAGTGCATACAATGAGCAGTTCTTC
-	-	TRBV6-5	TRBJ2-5	CASARETQYF	TGTGCCAGCGCGAGGGAGACCCAGTACTTC
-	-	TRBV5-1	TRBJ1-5	CASSSGGANQPQHF	TGCGCCAGCAGCTCTGGGGGCGCGAATCAGCCCCAGCATTTT
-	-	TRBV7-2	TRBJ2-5	CASSPQGQTQYF	TGTGCCAGCAGCCCACAGGGCCAGACCCAGTACTTC
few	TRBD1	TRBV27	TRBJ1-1	CARPEDRELYTEAFF	TGTGCCAGGCCCGAGGACAGGGAATTGTACACTGAAGCTTTCTTT
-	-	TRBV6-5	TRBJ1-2	CASSYSLSYGYTF	TGTGCCAGCAGTTATTCTTTGTCCTATGGCTACACCTTC
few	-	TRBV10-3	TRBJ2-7	CAISTSSRDKNYEQYF	TGTGCCATCAGTACCTCGTCCCGGGACAAGAATTACGAGCAGTACTTC
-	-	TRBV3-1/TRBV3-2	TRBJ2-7	CASSQVHRAAVGEQYF	TGTGCCAGCAGCCAAGTCCACCGCGCTGCGGTTGGCGAGCAGTACTTC
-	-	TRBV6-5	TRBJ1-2	CASSRPDRSYGYTF	TGTGCCAGCAGCCGACCCGACAGGTCCTATGGCTACACCTTC
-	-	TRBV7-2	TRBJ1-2	CASSLPTAGYTF	TGTGCCAGCAGCCTCCCGACAGCTGGCTACACCTTC
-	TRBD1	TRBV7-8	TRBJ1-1	CASSLESTGFADTEAFF	TGTGCCAGCAGCTTAGAATCGACAGGGTTTGCCGACACTGAAGCTTTCTTT
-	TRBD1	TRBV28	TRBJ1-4	CASRESTGYHAF	TGTGCCAGCAGGGAATCGACAGGGTATCACGCTTTT
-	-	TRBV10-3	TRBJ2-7	CAIQGGYEQYF	TGTGCCATCCAGGGGGGATACGAGCAGTACTTC
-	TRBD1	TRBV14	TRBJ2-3	CASSFRTGGRDTQYF	TGTGCCAGCAGCTTCCGAACAGGGGGCAGAGATACGCAGTATTTT
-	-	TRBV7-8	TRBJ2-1	CASSRVGVINNEQFF	TGTGCCAGCAGCCGAGTAGGGGTAATAAACAATGAGCAGTTCTTC
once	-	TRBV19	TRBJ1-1	CASSIFIVSGTLNTEAFF	TGTGCCAGTAGTATATTTATAGTGTCGGGAACTCTGAACACTGAAGCTTTCTTT
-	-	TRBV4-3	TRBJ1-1	CASSQDIGGQTEAFF	TGCGCCAGCAGCCAAGATATCGGAGGGCAAACTGAAGCTTTCTTT
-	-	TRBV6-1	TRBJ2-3	CASSEGKSGTSTDTQYF	TGTGCCAGCAGTGAAGGGAAATCGGGGACTAGCACAGATACGCAGTATTTT
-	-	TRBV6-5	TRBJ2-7	CASMGRGYSYEQYF	TGTGCCAGCATGGGGCGGGGATATTCCTACGAGCAGTACTTC
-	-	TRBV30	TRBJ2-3	CAWSFPNTDTQYF	TGTGCCTGGAGTTTTCCAAACACAGATACGCAGTATTTT
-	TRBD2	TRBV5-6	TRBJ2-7	CASSRTSGSIYEQYF	TGTGCCAGCAGCCGGACTAGCGGGAGTATCTACGAGCAGTACTTC
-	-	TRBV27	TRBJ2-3	CASTSVVLSGTDTQYF	TGTGCCAGCACGTCGGTCGTCTTATCGGGCACAGATACGCAGTATTTT
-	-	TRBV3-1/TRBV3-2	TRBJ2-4	CASSQDLEGQRDIQYF	TGTGCCAGCAGCCAAGATCTTGAGGGACAGCGGGACATTCAGTACTTC
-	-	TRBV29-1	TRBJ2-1	CSVGGAEQFF	TGCAGCGTTGGGGGAGCAGAGCAGTTCTTC